The 27 T cell receptor beta chains given below trace back to one sample, sequenced in a study of Graves' ophthalmopathy and Graves' hyperthyroidism. Amplification targeted the TCR beta CDR3 regions, with RNA transcripts as the source material. HTBI primers were used in a first-round RT-PCR, which preceded a second-round multiplex PCR. TCRdb itself ran the multiplex PCR reads through MiXCR, one entry per CDR3 protein. Here the sample spans about 700,000 distinct CDR3 sequences, about two fifths being singletons. The sample consisted of peripheral blood. Every receptor here comes from an adult man with Graves' ophthalmopathy.

This clonotype is a singleton in its sample. The chain uses TRBV10-3 and TRBJ2-6; D call uncertain. There are 12 residues in the CDR3. Germline CDR1 reads ENHRY; CDR2 reads SYGVKD. V was clipped by 8 bases and J by 3 bases, with 5 bases between them. Here the CDR3 reads CAISDGANVLTF. The CDR3 nucleotides read TGTGCCATCTCCGATGGGGCCAACGTCCTGACTTTC.

Regarding this clonotype: An end of the junction differs from the germline gene, which may be a read error. For the CDR3, the DNA is TGTGCCGGTAGTATAGGAGGGCGGGAGACCCAGTACTTC. Its translation is CAGSIGGRETQYF. The chain combines TRBV19 with TRBJ2-5; possible D gene TRBD2, 6 bases. Germline lookup yields CDR1 LNHDA and CDR2 SQIVND (reference sequence). The CDR3 covers 13 residues.

This clonotype was seen many times. The rearrangement uses TRBV2 and TRBJ1-1; the D gene is possibly TRBD1 (5 bases). Germline V gene sequence: CDR1 SNHLY, CDR2 FYNNEI. The length of the CDR3 is 14 residues. V was clipped by 8 bases and J by 10 bases, with 23 bases between them. This chain's CDR3 is CASRDGVPKFGAFF. As DNA, the CDR3 is TGTGCCAGCCGGGACGGAGTACCCAAATTCGGAGCTTTCTTT.

This clonotype was observed many times. This chain uses TRBV7-8 with TRBJ1-4; TRBD1 might be the D (5 bases). The germline V and J ends were trimmed by 2 bases and 7 bases, with 11 bases remaining between them. Looked up from germline, CDR1 is SGHVS and CDR2 is FQNEAQ. The CDR3 runs to 14 residues. CDR3 sequence reads: CASSLLPGTEKLFF. In DNA, the CDR3 is TGTGCCAGCAGCTTATTGCCCGGGACTGAAAAACTGTTTTTT.

Many counts were recorded for this clonotype. The chain combines TRBV7-2 with TRBJ2-5; perhaps TRBD2 as D (5 bases). There are 14 residues in the CDR3. The V and J ends lost 1 base and 6 bases respectively, with 12 bases between them. Germline V gene data show CDR1 as SGHTA and CDR2 as FQGNSA. CDR3 bases: TGTGCCAGCAGCTTAGACACGGGGAAAAAGACCCAGTACTTC. It encodes CASSLDTGKKTQYF.

This clonotype was seen at least ten times. The chain carries TRBV2 and TRBJ1-1, with a possible D match to TRBD1 (6 bases). The ends were cut back, 6 bases at V and 3 bases at J, with 11 bases in the middle. Germline lookup yields CDR1 SNHLY and CDR2 FYNNEI. CDR3 size: 13 residues. CDR3 amino acids: CASRSDSYTEAFF. CDR3 in DNA: TGTGCCAGCAGGTCGGACAGCTACACTGAAGCTTTCTTT.

This clonotype was observed many times. The DNA of the CDR3 is TGTGCCAGCACCTCGGGGGGGATTGGCGAAAAACTGTTTTTT. Translation gives CASTSGGIGEKLFF. The chain is built from TRBV7-9 and TRBJ1-4; possible D gene TRBD1, 5 bases. Germline values: CDR1 SEHNR, CDR2 FQNEAQ (reference sequence). V was shortened by 7 bases and J by 8 bases, with 17 bases between the two germline ends. This CDR3 region has 14 residues.

This chain joins TRBV29-1 and TRBJ2-5; 9 bases are shared with TRBD1. This CDR3 is built from 15 residues. Germline CDR1 SQVTM, CDR2 ANQGSEA. Germline trimming cut 4 bases from V and 5 bases from J; bases unmatched to any gene: 11. The chain's CDR3 is CSVGRDRVGDETQYF. The DNA of the CDR3 is TGCAGCGTTGGACGGGACAGGGTGGGGGATGAGACCCAGTACTTC.

This sequence joins TRBV27 and TRBJ2-7; D not resolved. The germline V gene encodes CDR1 MNHEY and CDR2 SMNVEV (reference sequence). V was trimmed by 6 bases and J by 7 bases, leaving 16 bases between them. This CDR3 region has 13 residues. CDR3: CASSFWEGREQYF. Here the CDR3 DNA reads TGTGCCAGCAGCTTTTGGGAAGGTCGGGAGCAGTACTTC.

In DNA, the CDR3 is TGTGCCAGCACCCTGGAGGCGGGGACAGGGGCTCAAGCTTTCTTT. Residues: CASTLEAGTGAQAFF. The chain combines TRBV25-1 with TRBJ1-1; 10 bases are a match to TRBD1. Germline CDR1 reads MGHDK; CDR2 reads SYGVNS. J gave up 9 bases and V 7 bases, and 14 bases lay outside the gene matches. This CDR3 contains 15 residues.

The CDR3 DNA follows: TGTGCCTCCCAGCGGGCAGGGGACGCCGTGGGGGGCTACACCTTC. It is translated as CASQRAGDAVGGYTF. The V gene is TRBV27, the J gene TRBJ1-2; the D gene is possibly TRBD1 (6 bases). The CDR3 totals 15 residues. V was trimmed by 11 bases and J by 8 bases, leaving 27 bases between them. Germline CDR1 MNHEY, CDR2 SMNVEV (reference sequence).

This clonotype has just one count. The chain employs TRBV29-1 and TRBJ1-2, with 8 bases fitting TRBD1. Trimming took 5 bases from V and 10 from J; bases not matched to a gene: 6. The CDR3 extends over 11 amino acids. Germline lookup yields CDR1 SQVTM and CDR2 ANQGSEA. Here the CDR3 reads CSVTGQGDYTF. The CDR3 DNA sequence: TGCAGCGTTACCGGACAGGGAGACTACACCTTC.

On this clonotype itself: A read error is possible here, since a much larger clone lies one base away. No conserved phenylalanine or tryptophan ends this CDR3, so it is likely a read error. The chain is built from TRBV20-1 and TRBJ2-5; TRBD2 agrees at 11 bases. V gave up 3 bases and J gave up 3 bases; unmatched junction bases: 9. This CDR3 has 16 residues. Germline-derived CDR1 and CDR2 are DFQATT and SNEGSKA (reference sequence). The CDR3 nucleotides read TGCAGTGCTAGCGTCTCAAAACTAGCGGGAGAAGAGACCCAGTACGTC. It translates to CSASVSKLAGEETQYV.

As for this clonotype: One junction end disagrees with the germline gene, perhaps due to a read error. The chain links TRBV7-8 to TRBJ2-7, with 8 bases fitting TRBD2. This CDR3 comprises 18 residues. Germline CDR1 reads SGHVS; CDR2 reads FQNEAQ. CDR3 in amino acids: CASSQEPPTGGSPYEQYF. DNA of the CDR3: TGCGCCAGCAGCCAAGAACCCCCTACGGGGGGGTCACCCTACGAGCAGTACTTC.

Regarding this clonotype: Its ends do not fully match the called genes, so a read error is possible. V usage is TRBV10-3 and J usage is TRBJ2-7, with TRBD1 as a possible D gene (6 bases). Germline V gives CDR1 ENHRY, CDR2 SYGVKD. This CDR3 is 15 amino acids long. The CDR3 here is CASSPLTTGSYEQYF. CDR3 nucleotides: TGTGCCAGCAGTCCTCTCACTACAGGGTCCTACGAGCAGTACTTC.

At least ten counts were recorded for this clonotype. V usage is TRBV7-8 and J usage is TRBJ2-5, with 9 bases lining up with TRBD2. CDR1 is SGHVS, CDR2 FQNEAQ, per germline. The junction had 4 bases not matched to a gene; V was cut back by 1 base and J by 4 bases. The CDR3 length is 15 residues. The CDR3 DNA sequence: TGTGCCAGCAGCTTAGGCGGGGGGGCCTTAGAGACCCAGTACTTC. It yields the protein CASSLGGGALETQYF. The variable domain in full, completed from reference TRBV7-8 and TRBJ2-5, reads GAGVSQSPRYKVAKRGQDVALRCDPISGHVSLFWYQQALGQGPEFLTYFQNEAQLDKSGLPSDRFFAERPEGSVSTLKIQRTQQEDSAVYLCASSLGGGALETQYFGPGTRLLVL.

This chain joins TRBV12-3 or TRBV12-4 and TRBJ1-1; tentatively, D is TRBD1 (5 bases). The CDR3 runs 12 residues. V shed 5 bases and J shed 10 bases, with 14 bases lying between them. The CDR3 loop reads CASSQGAEGAFF. The CDR3 DNA sequence: TGTGCCAGCAGTCAGGGAGCCGAGGGAGCTTTCTTT.

The chain links TRBV29-1 to TRBJ1-3; TRBD1 is a possible D gene (5 bases). Per germline, CDR1 SQVTM and CDR2 ANQGSEA. The CDR3 runs to 15 residues. V dropped 6 bases and J dropped 8 bases, with 23 bases sitting between them. CDR3 in DNA: TGCAGCGTCCCGGGACGGAATAACTATGGCTACACCATATATTTT. Translation: CSVPGRNNYGYTIYF.

This chain connects TRBV12-3 or TRBV12-4 to TRBJ2-7; possibly TRBD1 for D (7 bases). CDR3 length equals 13 residues. V was trimmed by 7 bases and J by 5 bases, leaving 15 bases between them. CDR3 nucleotide sequence: TGTGCCAGCACACTCGGCAGGGGGGACGAGCAGTACTTC. Its protein is CASTLGRGDEQYF.

This clonotype was detected many times. The chain's CDR3 is CASSESLADTGELFF. As DNA, the CDR3 is TGTGCCAGCAGTGAAAGTCTAGCCGACACCGGGGAGCTGTTTTTT. The V and J genes are TRBV2 and TRBJ2-2, with D possibly being TRBD2 (5 bases). Germline CDR1 SNHLY, CDR2 FYNNEI. The CDR3 has 15 residues. V was shortened by 2 bases and J by 3 bases, with 10 bases between the two germline ends.

This rearrangement joins TRBV7-8 to TRBJ1-5; D is undetermined. Trimming took 4 bases from V and 1 from J, leaving 23 bases between them. The CDR3 consists of 19 residues. CDR1 and CDR2 from the germline V gene are SGHVS and FQNEAQ. Written as DNA, the CDR3 is TGTGCCAGCAGCTCCTTGAGAATCCAAACGGCCCGGAGCAATCAGCCCCAGCATTTT. Protein: CASSSLRIQTARSNQPQHF.

This clonotype showed up many times. This chain links TRBV10-3 with TRBJ1-1; no clear D. The CDR3 extends over 13 amino acids. Trimming took off 8 bases at V and 0 bases at J, with 10 bases between the two ends. Germline loops: CDR1 ENHRY, CDR2 SYGVKD. CDR3 sequence (DNA): TGTGCCATCGCCCGACTGATGAACACTGAAGCTTTCTTT. Translated, it gives CAIARLMNTEAFF.

Ten or more counts support this clonotype. This chain uses TRBV20-1 with TRBJ1-5; D possibly corresponds to TRBD1 (6 bases). V shed 2 bases and J shed 2 bases, with 10 bases lying between them. This CDR3 comprises 14 residues. Looked up from germline, CDR1 is DFQATT and CDR2 is SNEGSKA (reference sequence). CDR3 bases: TGCAGTGCTAGAATGACAGGAGGCAATCAGCCCCAGCATTTT. It translates to CSARMTGGNQPQHF.

The chain employs TRBV10-3 and TRBJ2-5, with TRBD1 matching 9 bases. The length of the CDR3 is 14 residues. The junction had 5 bases not matched to a gene; V was cut back by 5 bases and J by 4 bases. CDR1 is ENHRY, CDR2 SYGVKD, per germline. Here the CDR3 DNA reads TGTGCCATCAGTTACGGGACAGGGAGAGAGACCCAGTACTTC. This translates into CAISYGTGRETQYF.

Turning to this clonotype: A junction end diverges from the germline sequence, so it may reflect a read error. The chain is built from TRBV25-1 and TRBJ2-6; D is tentatively TRBD1 or TRBD2 (5 bases each). CDR1 MGHDK and CDR2 SYGVNS come from the germline V gene. The CDR3 is made up of 15 amino acids. CDR3 in amino acids: CASSSSGGGGNVLTF. CDR3 coding DNA: TGTGCCAGCAGCTCCTCTGGCGGTGGGGGCAACGTCCTGACTTTC.

The genes are TRBV7-4 and TRBJ1-1; D possibly corresponds to TRBD1 (5 bases). Germline CDR1 reads SGHVT; CDR2 reads SQSDAQ. V lost 5 bases, J lost 1 base, and 14 bases lay in between. The CDR3 sequence is 15 residues long. The CDR3 sequence: CASSVMGQGNTEAFF. In DNA, the CDR3 is TGTGCCAGCAGCGTCATGGGTCAGGGGAACACTGAAGCTTTCTTT.

In its sample, this clonotype was seen many times. This chain uses TRBV24-1 with TRBJ1-5; 7 nucleotides align to TRBD1. CDR3 size: 12 residues. Germline CDR1 KGHDR, CDR2 SFDVKD. With V trimmed by 4 bases and J by 15 bases, 8 bases remained unmatched. CDR3 in amino acids: CATSDNRGLWHF. The CDR3 region has the DNA TGTGCCACCAGTGACAATAGGGGGCTATGGCATTTT.